This T cell receptor (beta chain) was identified during a study of human CD8 memory T cell subsets. Sequencing libraries of TCR beta were made by UMI-labeled 5' RACE. TCRdb reworked the 5' RACE reads into one entry per CDR3 protein, no DNA. The listing contains about 6,700 distinct CDR3 sequences. This CDR3 has 16 amino acids. The V gene's germline CDR1 is SGHRS and CDR2 YFSETQ. The material sequenced was CD8+ stem-like memory T cells (TSCM and TCM) sorted from PBMCs. Specified subset: stem-like memory CD8 T cells (TSTEM), CCR7+ PD-1- TIGIT-. The rearrangement uses TRBV5-1 and TRBJ2-1; TCRdb designates TRBD1, a call that cannot be tested without DNA. The source of this sequence is a human donor in good health. The CDR3 loop is CASSLARDSSYNEQFF.